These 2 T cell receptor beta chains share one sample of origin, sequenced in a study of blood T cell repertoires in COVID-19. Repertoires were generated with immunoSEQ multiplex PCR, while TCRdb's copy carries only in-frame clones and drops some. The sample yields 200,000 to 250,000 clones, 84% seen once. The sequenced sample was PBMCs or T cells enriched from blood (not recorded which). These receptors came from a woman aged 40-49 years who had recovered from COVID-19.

The CDR3 is CASSLTGQGGTQYF. In nucleotides, the CDR3 is TGTGCCAGCAGCTTAACAGGGCAGGGTGGGACCCAGTACTTC. The chain combines TRBV7-3 with TRBJ2-5; perhaps TRBD1 as D (5 bases). From germline, CDR1 is SGHTA and CDR2 FQGTGA. Trimming stripped 0 bases from V and 7 bases from J, with 12 bases between. This CDR3 is 14 amino acids long.

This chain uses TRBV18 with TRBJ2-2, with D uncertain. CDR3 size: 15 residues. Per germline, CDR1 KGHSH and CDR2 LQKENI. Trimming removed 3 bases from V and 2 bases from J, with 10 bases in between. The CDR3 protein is CASSPRTVNTGELFF. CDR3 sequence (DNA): TGTGCCAGCTCACCTCGCACGGTTAACACCGGGGAGCTGTTTTTT.